These 3 T cell receptor beta chains were all obtained from the same sample, sequenced in a study of CD8 T cells in ankylosing spondylitis. TCRdb reprocessed the 5' RACE reads with MiXCR, giving one entry per CDR3 protein. This table holds hundreds of thousands of distinct CDR3 sequences, 8% to 9.5% found once. The sequenced sample consisted of blood, either unsorted or a sorted T cell fraction (not recorded which). These receptors were obtained from a male donor with ankylosing spondylitis or in good health (not recorded which).

This clonotype was recorded a few times. The chain joins TRBV21-1 to TRBJ2-3; the D call TRBD1 from the table was never checked on the DNA. TRBV21-1 is termed a pseudogene. This CDR3 is built from 21 residues. CDR3 in amino acids: CASSNHPSAGGDRGHTDTQYF. The CDR3 bases are TGTGCCAGCAGCAACCATCCCAGCGCGGGCGGCGACAGGGGGCACACAGATACGCAGTATTTT.

The CDR3 spells CASSLIGGTDTQYF. CDR3 DNA sequence: TGTGCCAGCAGCTTAATCGGCGGCACAGATACGCAGTATTTT. This rearrangement joins TRBV7-3 to TRBJ2-3; D is unresolved. The CDR3 consists of 14 residues. Germline lookup yields CDR1 SGHTA and CDR2 FQGTGA. Deletions cut 1 base from V and 1 base from J, with 6 bases between.

This clonotype was detected ten times or more. This CDR3 is CASSQRGSYEQYF. The DNA of the CDR3 is TGTGCCAGCAGCCAGCGCGGCTCCTACGAGCAGTACTTC. The chain joins TRBV3-1 to TRBJ2-7; no firm D call. The CDR3 has 13 amino acids. Germline V gene data show CDR1 as LGHDT and CDR2 as YNNKEL (reference sequence). The germline V and J ends were trimmed by 3 bases and 0 bases, with 6 bases remaining between them.